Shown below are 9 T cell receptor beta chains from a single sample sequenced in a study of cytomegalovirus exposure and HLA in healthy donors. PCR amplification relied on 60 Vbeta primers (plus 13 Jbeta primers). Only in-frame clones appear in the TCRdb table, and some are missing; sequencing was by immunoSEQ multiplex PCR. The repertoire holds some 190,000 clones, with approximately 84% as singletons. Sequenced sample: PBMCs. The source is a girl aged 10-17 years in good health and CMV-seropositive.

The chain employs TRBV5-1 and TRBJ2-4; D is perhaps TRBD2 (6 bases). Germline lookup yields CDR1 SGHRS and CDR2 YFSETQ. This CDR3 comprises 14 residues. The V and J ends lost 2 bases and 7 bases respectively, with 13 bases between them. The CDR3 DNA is TGCGCCAGCAGCTTTGGAGGGTCTAGGAACATTCAGTACTTC. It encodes CASSFGGSRNIQYF.

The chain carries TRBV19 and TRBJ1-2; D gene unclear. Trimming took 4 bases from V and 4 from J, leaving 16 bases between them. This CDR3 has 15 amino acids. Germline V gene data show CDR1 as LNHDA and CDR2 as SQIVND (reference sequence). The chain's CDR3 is CASSNQRGAGYGYTF. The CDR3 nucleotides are TGTGCCAGTAGTAACCAACGAGGCGCCGGCTATGGCTACACCTTC.

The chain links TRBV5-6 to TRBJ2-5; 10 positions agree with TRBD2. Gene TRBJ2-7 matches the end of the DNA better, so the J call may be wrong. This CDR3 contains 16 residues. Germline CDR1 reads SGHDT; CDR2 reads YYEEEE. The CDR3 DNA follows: TGTGCCAGCAGCAAGAAACGGACTAGCGGAACCTACGAGCAGTACTTC. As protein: CASSKKRTSGTYEQYF.

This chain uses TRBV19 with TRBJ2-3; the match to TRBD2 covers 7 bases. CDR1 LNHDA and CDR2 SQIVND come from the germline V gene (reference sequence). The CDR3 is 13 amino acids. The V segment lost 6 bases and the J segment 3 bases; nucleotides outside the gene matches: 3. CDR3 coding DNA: TGTGCCAGTAGACTGGGACTAACAGATACGCAGTATTTT. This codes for CASRLGLTDTQYF.

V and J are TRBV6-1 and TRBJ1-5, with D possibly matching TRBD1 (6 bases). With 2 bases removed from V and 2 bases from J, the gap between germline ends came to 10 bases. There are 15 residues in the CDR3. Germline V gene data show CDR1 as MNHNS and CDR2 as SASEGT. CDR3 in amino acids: CASSESAGGNQPQHF. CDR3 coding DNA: TGTGCCAGCAGTGAATCCGCAGGGGGCAATCAGCCCCAGCATTTT.

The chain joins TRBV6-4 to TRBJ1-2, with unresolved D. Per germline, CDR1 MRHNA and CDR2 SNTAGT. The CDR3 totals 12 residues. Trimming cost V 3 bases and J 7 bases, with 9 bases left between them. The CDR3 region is CASSEGRGGYTF. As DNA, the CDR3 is TGTGCCAGCAGTGAGGGTAGAGGTGGCTACACCTTC.

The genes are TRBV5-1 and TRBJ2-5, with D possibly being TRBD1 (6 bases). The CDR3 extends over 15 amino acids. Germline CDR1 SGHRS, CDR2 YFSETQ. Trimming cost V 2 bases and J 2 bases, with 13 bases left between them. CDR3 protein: CASSLGQTIQETQYF. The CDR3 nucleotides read TGCGCCAGCAGCTTAGGACAGACAATTCAAGAGACCCAGTACTTC.

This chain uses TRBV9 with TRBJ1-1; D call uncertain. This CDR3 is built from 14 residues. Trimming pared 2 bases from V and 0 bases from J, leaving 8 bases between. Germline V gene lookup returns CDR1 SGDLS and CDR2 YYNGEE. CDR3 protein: CASSVDTMNTEAFF. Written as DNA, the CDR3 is TGTGCCAGCAGCGTCGACACGATGAACACTGAAGCTTTCTTT.

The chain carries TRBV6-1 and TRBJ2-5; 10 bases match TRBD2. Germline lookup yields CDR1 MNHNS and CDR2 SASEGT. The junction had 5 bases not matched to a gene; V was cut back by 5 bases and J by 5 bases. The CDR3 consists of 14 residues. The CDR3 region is CASSKREGEETQYF. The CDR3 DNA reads TGTGCCAGCAGTAAGCGGGAGGGTGAGGAGACCCAGTACTTC.